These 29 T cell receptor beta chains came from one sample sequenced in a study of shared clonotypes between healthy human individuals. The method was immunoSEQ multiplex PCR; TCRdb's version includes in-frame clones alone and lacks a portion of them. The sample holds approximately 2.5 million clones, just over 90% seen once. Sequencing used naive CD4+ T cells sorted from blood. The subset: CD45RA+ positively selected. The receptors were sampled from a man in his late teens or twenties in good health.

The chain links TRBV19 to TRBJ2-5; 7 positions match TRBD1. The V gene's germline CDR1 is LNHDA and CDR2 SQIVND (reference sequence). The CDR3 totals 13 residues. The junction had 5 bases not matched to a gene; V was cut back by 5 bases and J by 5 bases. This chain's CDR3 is CASSLWDSETQYF. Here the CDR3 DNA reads TGTGCCAGTAGTCTATGGGACAGCGAGACCCAGTACTTC. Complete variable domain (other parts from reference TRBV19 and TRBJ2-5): DGGITQSPKYLFRKEGQNVTLSCEQNLNHDAMYWYRQDPGQGLRLIYYSQIVNDFQKGDIAEGYSVSREKKESFPLTVTSAQKNPTAFYLCASSLWDSETQYFGPGTRLLVL.

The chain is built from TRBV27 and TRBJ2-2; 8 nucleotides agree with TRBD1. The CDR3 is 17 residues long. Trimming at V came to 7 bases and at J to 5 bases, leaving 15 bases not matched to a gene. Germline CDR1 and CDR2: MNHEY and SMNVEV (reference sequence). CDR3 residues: CASIKPLGQGGTGELFF. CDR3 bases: TGTGCCAGCATCAAACCCCTTGGACAGGGTGGAACCGGGGAGCTGTTTTTT.

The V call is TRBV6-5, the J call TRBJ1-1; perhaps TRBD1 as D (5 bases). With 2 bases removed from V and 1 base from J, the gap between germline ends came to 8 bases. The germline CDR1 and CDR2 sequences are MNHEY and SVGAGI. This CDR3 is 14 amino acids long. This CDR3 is CASSYRDRNTEAFF. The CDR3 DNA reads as TGTGCCAGCAGTTACCGAGACAGGAACACTGAAGCTTTCTTT.

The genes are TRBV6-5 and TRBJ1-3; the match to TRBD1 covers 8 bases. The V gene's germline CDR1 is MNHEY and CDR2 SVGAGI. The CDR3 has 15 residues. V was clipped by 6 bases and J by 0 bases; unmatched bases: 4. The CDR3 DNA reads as TGTGCCAGCAGCCCGGACAGGGTCTCTGGAAACACCATATATTTT. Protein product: CASSPDRVSGNTIYF.

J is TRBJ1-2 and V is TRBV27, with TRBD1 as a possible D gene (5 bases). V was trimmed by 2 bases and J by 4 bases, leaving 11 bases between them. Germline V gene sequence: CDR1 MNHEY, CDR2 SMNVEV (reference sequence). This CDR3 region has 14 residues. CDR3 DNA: TGTGCCAGCAGTTTAAGGCAGGGAAGCTATGGCTACACCTTC. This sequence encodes CASSLRQGSYGYTF.

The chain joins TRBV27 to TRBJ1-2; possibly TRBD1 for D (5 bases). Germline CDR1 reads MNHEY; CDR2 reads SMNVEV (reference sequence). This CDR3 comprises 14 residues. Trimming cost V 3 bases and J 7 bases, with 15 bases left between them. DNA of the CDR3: TGTGCCAGCAGTTTCAGAGGGACGTTCGCTGGCTACACCTTC. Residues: CASSFRGTFAGYTF.

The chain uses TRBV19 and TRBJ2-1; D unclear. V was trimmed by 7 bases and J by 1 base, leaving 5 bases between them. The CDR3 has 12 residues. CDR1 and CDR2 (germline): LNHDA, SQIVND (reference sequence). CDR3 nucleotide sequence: TGTGCCAGTACCGGTTCCTACAATGAGCAGTTCTTC. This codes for CASTGSYNEQFF.

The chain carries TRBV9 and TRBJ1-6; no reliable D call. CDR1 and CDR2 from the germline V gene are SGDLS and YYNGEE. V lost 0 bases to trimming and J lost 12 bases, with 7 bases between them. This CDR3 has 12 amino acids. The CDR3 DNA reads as TGTGCCAGCAGCGTAGAGGCGGGACCCCTCCACTTT. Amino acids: CASSVEAGPLHF.

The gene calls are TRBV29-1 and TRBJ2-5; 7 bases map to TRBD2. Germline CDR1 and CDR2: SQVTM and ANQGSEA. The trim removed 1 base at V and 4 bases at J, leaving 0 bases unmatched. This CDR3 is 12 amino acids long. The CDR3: CSVEGEGETQYF. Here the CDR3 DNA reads TGCAGCGTTGAAGGGGAGGGAGAGACCCAGTACTTC.

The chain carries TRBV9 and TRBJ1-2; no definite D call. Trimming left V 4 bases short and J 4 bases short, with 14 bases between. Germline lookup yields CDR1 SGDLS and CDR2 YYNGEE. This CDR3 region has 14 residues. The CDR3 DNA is TGTGCCAGCAGCTCACGGGAGGGCAGCTATGGCTACACCTTC. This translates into CASSSREGSYGYTF. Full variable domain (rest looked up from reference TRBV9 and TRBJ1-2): DSGVTQTPKHLITATGQRVTLRCSPRSGDLSVYWYQQSLDQGLQFLIQYYNGEERAKGNILERFSAQQFPDLHSELNLSSLELGDSALYFCASSSREGSYGYTFGSGTRLTVV.

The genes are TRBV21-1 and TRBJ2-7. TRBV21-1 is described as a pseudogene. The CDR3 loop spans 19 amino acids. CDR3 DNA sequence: TGTGCCAGCAGCAAAGCGGATTTCTTAGGTCGGGCAGGCTCCTACGAGCAGTACTTC. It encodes CASSKADFLGRAGSYEQYF.

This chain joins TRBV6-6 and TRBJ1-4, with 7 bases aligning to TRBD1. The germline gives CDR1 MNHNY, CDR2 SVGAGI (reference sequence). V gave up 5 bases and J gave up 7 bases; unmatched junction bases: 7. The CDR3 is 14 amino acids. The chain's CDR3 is CASSQGGAGEKLFF. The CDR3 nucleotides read TGTGCCAGCAGTCAGGGGGGCGCGGGTGAAAAACTGTTTTTT.

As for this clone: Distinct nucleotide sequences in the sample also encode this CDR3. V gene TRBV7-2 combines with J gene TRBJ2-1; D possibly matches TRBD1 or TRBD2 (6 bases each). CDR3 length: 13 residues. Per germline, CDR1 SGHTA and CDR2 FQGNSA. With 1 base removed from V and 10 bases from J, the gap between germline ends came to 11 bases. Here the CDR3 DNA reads TGTGCCAGCAGCTTAGGGGGGGCTGGAGAGCAGTTCTTC. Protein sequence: CASSLGGAGEQFF.

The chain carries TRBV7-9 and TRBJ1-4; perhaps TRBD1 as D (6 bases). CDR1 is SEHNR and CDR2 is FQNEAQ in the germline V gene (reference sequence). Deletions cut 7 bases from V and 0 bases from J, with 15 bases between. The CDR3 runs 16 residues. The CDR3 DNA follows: TGTGCCAGCACCGCGACAGGCGGTGCAACTAATGAAAAACTGTTTTTT. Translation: CASTATGGATNEKLFF.

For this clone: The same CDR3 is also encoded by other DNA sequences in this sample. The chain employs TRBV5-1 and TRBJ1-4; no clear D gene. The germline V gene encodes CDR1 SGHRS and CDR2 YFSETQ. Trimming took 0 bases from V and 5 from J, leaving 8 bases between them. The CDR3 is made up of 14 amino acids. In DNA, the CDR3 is TGCGCCAGCAGCTTGGTGGGGTTAAATGAAAAACTGTTTTTT. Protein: CASSLVGLNEKLFF.

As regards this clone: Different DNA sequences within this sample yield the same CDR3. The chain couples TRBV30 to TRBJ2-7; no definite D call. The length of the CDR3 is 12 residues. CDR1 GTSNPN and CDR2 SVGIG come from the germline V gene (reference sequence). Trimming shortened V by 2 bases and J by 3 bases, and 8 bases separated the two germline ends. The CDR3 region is CAWSPTGYEQYF. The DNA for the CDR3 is TGTGCCTGGAGTCCGACGGGCTACGAGCAGTACTTC.

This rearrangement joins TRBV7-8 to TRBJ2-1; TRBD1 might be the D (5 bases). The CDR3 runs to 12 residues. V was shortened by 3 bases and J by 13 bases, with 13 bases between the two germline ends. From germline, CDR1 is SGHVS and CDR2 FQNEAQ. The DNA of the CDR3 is TGTGCCAGCAGCTTTGACAGAAGTTCCCAGTTCTTC. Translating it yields CASSFDRSSQFF. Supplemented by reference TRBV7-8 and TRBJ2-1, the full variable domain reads GAGVSQSPRYKVAKRGQDVALRCDPISGHVSLFWYQQALGQGPEFLTYFQNEAQLDKSGLPSDRFFAERPEGSVSTLKIQRTQQEDSAVYLCASSFDRSSQFFGPGTRLTVL.

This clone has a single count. CDR3 nucleotide sequence: TGTGCCAGCGGAAGTCCGGCGGCGGGGCGGTATGGCTACACCTTC. It codes for CASGSPAAGRYGYTF. The J gene is TRBJ1-2, the V gene TRBV27; tentatively, D is TRBD1 (5 bases). Trimming removed 8 bases at V and 5 bases at J, with 21 bases between. The CDR3 covers 15 residues. CDR1 MNHEY and CDR2 SMNVEV come from the germline V gene (reference sequence).

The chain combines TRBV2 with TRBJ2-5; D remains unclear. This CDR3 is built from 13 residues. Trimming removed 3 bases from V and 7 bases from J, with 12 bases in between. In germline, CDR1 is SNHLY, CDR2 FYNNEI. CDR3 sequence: CASSDQESGTQYF. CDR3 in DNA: TGTGCCAGCAGTGATCAGGAATCCGGGACCCAGTACTTC.

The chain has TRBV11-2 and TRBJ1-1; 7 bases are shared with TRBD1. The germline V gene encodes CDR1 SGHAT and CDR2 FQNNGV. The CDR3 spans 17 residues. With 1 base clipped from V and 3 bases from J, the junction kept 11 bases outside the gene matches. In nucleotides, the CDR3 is TGTGCCAGCAGCTTAGGAAGGGGGACAGCTTTGTACACTGAAGCTTTCTTT. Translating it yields CASSLGRGTALYTEAFF.

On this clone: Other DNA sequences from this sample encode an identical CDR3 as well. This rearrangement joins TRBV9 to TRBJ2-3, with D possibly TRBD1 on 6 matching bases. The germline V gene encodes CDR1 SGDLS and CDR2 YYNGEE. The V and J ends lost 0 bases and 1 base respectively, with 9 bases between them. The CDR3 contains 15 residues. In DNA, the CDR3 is TGTGCCAGCAGCGTAGCGGCAGGGGGCACAGATACGCAGTATTTT. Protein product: CASSVAAGGTDTQYF.

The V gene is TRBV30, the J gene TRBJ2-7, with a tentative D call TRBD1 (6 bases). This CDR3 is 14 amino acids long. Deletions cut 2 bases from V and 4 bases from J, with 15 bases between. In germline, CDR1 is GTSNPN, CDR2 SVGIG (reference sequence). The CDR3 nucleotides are TGTGCCTGGAGTCTTGACCGGGACACATACGAGCAGTACTTC. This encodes CAWSLDRDTYEQYF.

The CDR3 here is CAIGTTPLKEKLFF. DNA for the CDR3: TGTGCCATCGGGACGACTCCTTTAAAAGAAAAACTGTTTTTT. The V and J genes are TRBV10-3 and TRBJ1-4; D might be TRBD1 (5 bases). Germline V gives CDR1 ENHRY, CDR2 SYGVKD. V gave up 8 bases and J gave up 8 bases, with 18 bases separating them. This CDR3 is 14 amino acids long.

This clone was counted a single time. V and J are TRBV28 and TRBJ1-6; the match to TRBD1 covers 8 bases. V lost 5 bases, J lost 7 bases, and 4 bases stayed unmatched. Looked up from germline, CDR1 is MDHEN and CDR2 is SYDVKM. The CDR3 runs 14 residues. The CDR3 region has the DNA TGTGCCAGCAGTCCCCGGGACAGGAATTCACCCCTCCACTTT. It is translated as CASSPRDRNSPLHF. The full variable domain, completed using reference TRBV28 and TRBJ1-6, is DVKVTQSSRYLVKRTGEKVFLECVQDMDHENMFWYRQDPGLGLRLIYFSYDVKMKEKGDIPEGYSVSREKKERFSLILESASTNQTSMYLCASSPRDRNSPLHFGNGTRLTVT.

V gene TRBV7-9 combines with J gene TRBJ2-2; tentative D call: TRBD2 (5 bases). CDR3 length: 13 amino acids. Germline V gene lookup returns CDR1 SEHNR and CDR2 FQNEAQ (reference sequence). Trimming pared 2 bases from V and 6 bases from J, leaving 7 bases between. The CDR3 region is CASSLFGAGELFF. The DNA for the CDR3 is TGTGCCAGCAGCTTATTCGGGGCCGGGGAGCTGTTTTTT.

For the CDR3, the DNA is TGTGCCAGCTTACCGGGACCTGGGGCCAACGTCCTGACTTTC. This translates into CASLPGPGANVLTF. The chain uses TRBV19 and TRBJ2-6; D is perhaps TRBD1 or TRBD2 (5 bases each). There are 14 residues in the CDR3. V was clipped by 9 bases and J by 2 bases, with 11 bases between them. Germline lookup yields CDR1 LNHDA and CDR2 SQIVND (reference sequence).

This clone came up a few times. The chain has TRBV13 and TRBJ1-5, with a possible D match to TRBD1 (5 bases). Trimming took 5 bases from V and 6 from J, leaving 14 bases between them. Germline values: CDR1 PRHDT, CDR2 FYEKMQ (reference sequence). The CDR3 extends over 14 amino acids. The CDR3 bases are TGTGCCAGCAGCCGAGGTGGGGCAGGTCAGCCCCAGCATTTT. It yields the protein CASSRGGAGQPQHF.

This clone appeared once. Here the CDR3 DNA reads TGTGCCAGCAGCTTAGCGGGTCTTGGGGTAGAGACCCAGTACTTC. It specifies CASSLAGLGVETQYF. The gene calls are TRBV7-2 and TRBJ2-5; D gene uncertain. Germline values: CDR1 SGHTA, CDR2 FQGNSA. CDR3 size: 15 residues. Between the trimmed V and J ends, which lost 0 bases and 4 bases, there was a span of 12 bases.

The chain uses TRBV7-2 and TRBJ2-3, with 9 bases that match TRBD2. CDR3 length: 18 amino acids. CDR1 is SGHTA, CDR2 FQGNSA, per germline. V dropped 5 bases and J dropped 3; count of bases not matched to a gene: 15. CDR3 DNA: TGTGCCAGCAGCCGCCCTGTACTCGCGGGAGGGCCGACAGATACGCAGTATTTT. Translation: CASSRPVLAGGPTDTQYF. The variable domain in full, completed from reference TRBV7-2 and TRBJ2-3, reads GAGVSQSPSNKVTEKGKDVELRCDPISGHTALYWYRQSLGQGLEFLIYFQGNSAPDKSGLPSDRFSAERTGGSVSTLTIQRTQQEDSAVYLCASSRPVLAGGPTDTQYFGPGTRLTVL.